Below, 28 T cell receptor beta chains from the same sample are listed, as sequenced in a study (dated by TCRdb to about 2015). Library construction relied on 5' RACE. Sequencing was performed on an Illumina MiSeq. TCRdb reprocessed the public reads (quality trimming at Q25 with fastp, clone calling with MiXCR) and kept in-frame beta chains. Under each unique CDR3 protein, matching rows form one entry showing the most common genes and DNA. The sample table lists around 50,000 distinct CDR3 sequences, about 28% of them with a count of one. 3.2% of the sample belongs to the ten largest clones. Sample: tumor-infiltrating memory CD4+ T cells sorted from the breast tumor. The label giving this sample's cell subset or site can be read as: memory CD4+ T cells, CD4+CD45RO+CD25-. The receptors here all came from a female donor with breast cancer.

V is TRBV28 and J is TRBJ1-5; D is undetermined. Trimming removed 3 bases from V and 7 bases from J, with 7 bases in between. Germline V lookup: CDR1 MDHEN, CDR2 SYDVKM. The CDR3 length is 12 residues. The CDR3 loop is CASSFLMQPQHF. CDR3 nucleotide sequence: TGTGCCAGCAGTTTCCTGATGCAGCCCCAGCATTTT.

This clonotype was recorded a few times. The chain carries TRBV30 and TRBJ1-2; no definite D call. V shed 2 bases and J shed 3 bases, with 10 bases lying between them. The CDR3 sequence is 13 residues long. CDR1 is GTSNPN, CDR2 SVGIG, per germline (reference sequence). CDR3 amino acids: CAWSRQTHYGYTF. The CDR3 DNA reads TGTGCCTGGAGTAGGCAGACCCACTATGGCTACACCTTC.

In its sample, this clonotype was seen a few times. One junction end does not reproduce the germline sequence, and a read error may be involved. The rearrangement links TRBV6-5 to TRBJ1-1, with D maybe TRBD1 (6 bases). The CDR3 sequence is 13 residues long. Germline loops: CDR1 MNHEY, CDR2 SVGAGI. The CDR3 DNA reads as TGTGCCAGCAGTCCGGGCGGGACACCCGAAGCTTGCTTT. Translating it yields CASSPGGTPEACF.

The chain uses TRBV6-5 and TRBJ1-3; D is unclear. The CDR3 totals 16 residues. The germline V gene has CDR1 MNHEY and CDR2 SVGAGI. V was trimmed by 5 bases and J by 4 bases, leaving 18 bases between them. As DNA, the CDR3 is TGTGCCAGCAGTGCATCCGACCGGACGGGAGGAAACACCATATATTTT. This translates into CASSASDRTGGNTIYF.

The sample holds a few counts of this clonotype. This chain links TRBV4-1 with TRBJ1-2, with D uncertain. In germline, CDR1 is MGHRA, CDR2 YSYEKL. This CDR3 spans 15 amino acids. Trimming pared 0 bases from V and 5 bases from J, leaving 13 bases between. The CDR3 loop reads CASSQDSRRSYGYTF. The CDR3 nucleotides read TGCGCCAGCAGCCAAGATTCGAGACGTTCGTATGGCTACACCTTC.

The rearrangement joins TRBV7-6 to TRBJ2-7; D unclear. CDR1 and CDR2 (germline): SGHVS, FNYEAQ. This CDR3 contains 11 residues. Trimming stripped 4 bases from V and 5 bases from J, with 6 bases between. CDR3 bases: TGTGCCAGCAGCTCCGCCAACGAGCAGTACTTC. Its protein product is CASSSANEQYF.

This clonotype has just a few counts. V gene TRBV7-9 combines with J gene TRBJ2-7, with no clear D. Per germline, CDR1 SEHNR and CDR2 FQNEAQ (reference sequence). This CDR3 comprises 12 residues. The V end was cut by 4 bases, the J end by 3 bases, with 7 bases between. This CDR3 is CASSSGLYEQYF. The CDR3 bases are TGTGCCAGCAGCTCCGGTCTCTACGAGCAGTACTTC. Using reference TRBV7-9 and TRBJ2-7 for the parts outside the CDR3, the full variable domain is DTGVSQNPRHKITKRGQNVTFRCDPISEHNRLYWYRQTLGQGPEFLTYFQNEAQLEKSRLLSDRFSAERPKGSFSTLEIQRTEQGDSAMYLCASSSGLYEQYFGPGTRLTVT.

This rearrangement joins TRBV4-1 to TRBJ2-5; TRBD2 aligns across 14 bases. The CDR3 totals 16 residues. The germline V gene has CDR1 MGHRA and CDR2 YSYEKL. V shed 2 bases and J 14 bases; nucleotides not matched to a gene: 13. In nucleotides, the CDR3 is TGCGCCAGCAGCCAAAACCCGGGACTAGCGGGGGATAATCATTACTTC. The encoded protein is CASSQNPGLAGDNHYF.

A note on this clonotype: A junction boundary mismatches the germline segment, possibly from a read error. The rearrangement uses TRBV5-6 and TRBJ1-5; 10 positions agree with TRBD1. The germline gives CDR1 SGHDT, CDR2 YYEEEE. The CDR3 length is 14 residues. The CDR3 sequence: CTSSGWDRGQPQHF. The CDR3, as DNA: TGTACCAGCAGCGGGTGGGACAGGGGTCAGCCCCAGCATTTT. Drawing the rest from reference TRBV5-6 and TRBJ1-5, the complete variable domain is DAGVTQSPTHLIKTRGQQVTLRCSPKSGHDTVSWYQQALGQGPQFIFQYYEEEERQRGNFPDRFSGHQFPNYSSELNVNALLLGDSALYLCTSSGWDRGQPQHFGDGTRLSIL.

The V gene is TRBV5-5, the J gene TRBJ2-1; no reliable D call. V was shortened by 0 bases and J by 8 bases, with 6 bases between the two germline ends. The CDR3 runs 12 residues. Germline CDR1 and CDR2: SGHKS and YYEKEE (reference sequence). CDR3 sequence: CASSLERDEQFF. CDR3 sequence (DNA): TGTGCCAGCAGCTTGGAGCGCGATGAGCAGTTCTTC.

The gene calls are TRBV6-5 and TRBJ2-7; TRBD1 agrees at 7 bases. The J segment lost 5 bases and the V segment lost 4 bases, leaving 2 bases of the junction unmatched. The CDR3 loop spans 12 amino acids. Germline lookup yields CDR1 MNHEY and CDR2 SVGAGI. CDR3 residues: CASSFRGNEQYF. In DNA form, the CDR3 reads TGTGCCAGCAGTTTCAGGGGGAACGAGCAGTACTTC.

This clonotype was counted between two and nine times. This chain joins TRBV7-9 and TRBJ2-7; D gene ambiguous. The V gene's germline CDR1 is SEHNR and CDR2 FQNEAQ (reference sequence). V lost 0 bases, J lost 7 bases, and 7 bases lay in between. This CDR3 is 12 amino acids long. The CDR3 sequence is CASSLASGEQYF. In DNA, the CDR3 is TGTGCCAGCAGCTTAGCATCGGGTGAGCAGTACTTC.

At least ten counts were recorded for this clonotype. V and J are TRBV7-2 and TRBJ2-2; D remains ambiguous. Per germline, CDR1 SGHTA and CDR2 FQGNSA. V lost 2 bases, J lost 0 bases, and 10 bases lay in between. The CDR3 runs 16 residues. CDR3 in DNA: TGTGCCAGCAGCTTACTGGGTGGTACGAACACCGGGGAGCTGTTTTTT. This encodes CASSLLGGTNTGELFF.

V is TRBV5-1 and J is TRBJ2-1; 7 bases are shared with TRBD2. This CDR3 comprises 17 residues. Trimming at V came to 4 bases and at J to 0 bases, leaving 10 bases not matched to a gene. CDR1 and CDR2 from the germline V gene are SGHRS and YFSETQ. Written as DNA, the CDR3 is TGCGCCAGCAGCATGGAGGGAGGGCCCTACTCCTACAATGAGCAGTTCTTC. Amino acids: CASSMEGGPYSYNEQFF.

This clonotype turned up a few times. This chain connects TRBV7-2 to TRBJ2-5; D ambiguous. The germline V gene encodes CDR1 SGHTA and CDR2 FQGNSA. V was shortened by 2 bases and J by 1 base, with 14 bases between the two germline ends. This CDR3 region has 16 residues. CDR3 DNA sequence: TGTGCCAGCAGCTTACAAGGACGGGCAGTCCAAGAGACCCAGTACTTC. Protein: CASSLQGRAVQETQYF. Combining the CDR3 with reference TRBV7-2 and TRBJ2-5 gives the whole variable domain GAGVSQSPSNKVTEKGKDVELRCDPISGHTALYWYRQSLGQGLEFLIYFQGNSAPDKSGLPSDRFSAERTGGSVSTLTIQRTQQEDSAVYLCASSLQGRAVQETQYFGPGTRLLVL.

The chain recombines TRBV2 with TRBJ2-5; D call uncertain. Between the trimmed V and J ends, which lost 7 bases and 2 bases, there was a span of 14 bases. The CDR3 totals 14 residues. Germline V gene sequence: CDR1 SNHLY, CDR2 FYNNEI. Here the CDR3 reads CASKSELLQETQYF. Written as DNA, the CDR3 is TGTGCCAGCAAGTCGGAGTTGCTACAAGAGACCCAGTACTTC. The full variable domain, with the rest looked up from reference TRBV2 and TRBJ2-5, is EPEVTQTPSHQVTQMGQEVILRCVPISNHLYFYWYRQILGQKVEFLVSFYNNEISEKSEIFDDQFSVERPDGSNFTLKIRSTKLEDSAMYFCASKSELLQETQYFGPGTRLLVL.

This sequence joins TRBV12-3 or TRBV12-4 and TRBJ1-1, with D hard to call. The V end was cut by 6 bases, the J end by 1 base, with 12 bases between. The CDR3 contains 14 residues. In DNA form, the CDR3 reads TGTGCCAGCAGATCCCCCCGGAAGAACACTGAAGCTTTCTTT. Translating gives CASRSPRKNTEAFF.

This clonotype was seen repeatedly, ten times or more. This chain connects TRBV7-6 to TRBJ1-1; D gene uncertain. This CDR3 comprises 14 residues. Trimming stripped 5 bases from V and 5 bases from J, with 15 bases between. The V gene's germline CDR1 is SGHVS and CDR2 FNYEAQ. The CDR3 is CASSARSRSTEAFF. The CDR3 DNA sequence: TGTGCCAGCAGCGCGCGCTCGCGATCAACTGAAGCTTTCTTT.

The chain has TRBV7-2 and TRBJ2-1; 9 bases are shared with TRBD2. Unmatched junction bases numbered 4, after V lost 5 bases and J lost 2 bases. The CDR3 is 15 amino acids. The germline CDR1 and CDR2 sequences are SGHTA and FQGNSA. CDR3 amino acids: CASSVSGSPYNEQFF. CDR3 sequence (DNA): TGTGCCAGCAGCGTTAGCGGGAGCCCCTACAATGAGCAGTTCTTC.

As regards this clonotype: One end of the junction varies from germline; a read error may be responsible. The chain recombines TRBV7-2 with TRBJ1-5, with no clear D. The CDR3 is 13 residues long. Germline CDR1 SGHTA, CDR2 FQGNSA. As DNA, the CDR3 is TGTTCCAGCAGCCGCGGGTTGATCCAGCCCCAGCAGTTT. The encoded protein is CSSSRGLIQPQQF.

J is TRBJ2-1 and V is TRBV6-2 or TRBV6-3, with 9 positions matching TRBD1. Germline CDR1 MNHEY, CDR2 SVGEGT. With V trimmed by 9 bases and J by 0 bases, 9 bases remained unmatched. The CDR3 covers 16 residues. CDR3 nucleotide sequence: TGTGCCAGAAGATCTACAGGGGGCTCCTCCTACAATGAGCAGTTCTTC. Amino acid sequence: CARRSTGGSSYNEQFF.

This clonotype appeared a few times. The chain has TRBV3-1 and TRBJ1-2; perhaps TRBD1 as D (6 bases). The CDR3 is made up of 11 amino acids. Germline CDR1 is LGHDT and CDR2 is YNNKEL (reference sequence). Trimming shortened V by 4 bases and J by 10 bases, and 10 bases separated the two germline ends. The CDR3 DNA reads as TGTGCCAGCAGCCGACAGGCCCTCTACACCTTC. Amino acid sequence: CASSRQALYTF.

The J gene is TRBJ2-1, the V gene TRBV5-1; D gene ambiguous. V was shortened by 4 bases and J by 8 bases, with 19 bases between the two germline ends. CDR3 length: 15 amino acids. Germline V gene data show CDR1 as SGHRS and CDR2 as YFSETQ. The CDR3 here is CASSPRAPLNDEQFF. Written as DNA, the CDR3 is TGCGCCAGCAGCCCACGGGCCCCTCTAAACGATGAGCAGTTCTTC.

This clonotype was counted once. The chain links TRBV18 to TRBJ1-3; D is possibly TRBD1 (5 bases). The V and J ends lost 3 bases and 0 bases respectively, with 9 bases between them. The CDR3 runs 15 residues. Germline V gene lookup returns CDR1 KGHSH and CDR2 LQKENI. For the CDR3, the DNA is TGTGCCAGCTCACCCGGACAAATCTCTGGAAACACCATATATTTT. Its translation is CASSPGQISGNTIYF. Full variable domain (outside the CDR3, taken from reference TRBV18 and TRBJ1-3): NAGVMQNPRHLVRRRGQEARLRCSPMKGHSHVYWYRQLPEEGLKFMVYLQKENIIDESGMPKERFSAEFPKEGPSILRIQQVVRGDSAAYFCASSPGQISGNTIYFGEGSWLTVV.

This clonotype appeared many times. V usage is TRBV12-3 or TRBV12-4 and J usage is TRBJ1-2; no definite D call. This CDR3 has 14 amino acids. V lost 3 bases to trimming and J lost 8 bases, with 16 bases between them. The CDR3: CASSLDGLYRGYTF. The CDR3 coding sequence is TGTGCCAGCAGTTTGGACGGCCTCTATCGGGGCTACACCTTC.

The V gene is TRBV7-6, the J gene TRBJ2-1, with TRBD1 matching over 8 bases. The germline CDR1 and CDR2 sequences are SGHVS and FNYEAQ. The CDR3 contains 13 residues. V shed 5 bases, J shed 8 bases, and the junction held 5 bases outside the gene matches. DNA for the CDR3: TGTGCCAGCAGCATGGACAGGGACGATGAGCAGTTCTTC. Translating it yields CASSMDRDDEQFF.

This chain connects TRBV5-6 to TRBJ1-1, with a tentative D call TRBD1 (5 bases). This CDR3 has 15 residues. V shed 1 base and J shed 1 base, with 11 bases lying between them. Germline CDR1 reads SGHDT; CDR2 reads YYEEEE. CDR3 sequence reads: CASSLFQTANTEAFF. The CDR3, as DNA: TGTGCCAGCAGCTTGTTCCAGACAGCGAACACTGAAGCTTTCTTT.

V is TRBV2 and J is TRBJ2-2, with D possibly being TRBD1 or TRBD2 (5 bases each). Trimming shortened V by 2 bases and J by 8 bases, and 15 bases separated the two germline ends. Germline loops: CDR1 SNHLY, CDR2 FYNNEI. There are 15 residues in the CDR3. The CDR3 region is CASSERGPRRGELFF. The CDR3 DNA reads TGTGCCAGCAGTGAACGGGGCCCAAGACGAGGGGAGCTGTTTTTT.